Sequencing of this T cell receptor (beta chain) was carried out in a study of early T cells in non-severe SARS-CoV-2 infection. Looking at the study overall: Sequencing was performed on bulk RNA from unsorted whole blood, leaving chains unpaired.

Each cDNA molecule carried a unique molecular identifier. TCRdb independently ran MiXCR on the 5' RACE reads; one entry per CDR3 protein. This table has some 22,000 distinct CDR3 sequences, 3.5% to 5% appearing once. This CDR3 is built from 17 residues. Germline lookup yields CDR1 SQVTM and CDR2 ANQGSEA. The V segment lost 6 bases and the J segment 4 bases; nucleotides outside the gene matches: 17. Relative to its sample, this clonotype is medium-sized. The sample was whole blood. The receptor was isolated from an adult who was a healthcare worker with PCR-confirmed SARS-CoV-2 infection or an uninfected control (not recorded which). V usage is TRBV29-1 and J usage is TRBJ2-5; 10 bases fit TRBD1. The CDR3 DNA reads TGCAGCGTCGGGAAACTCAGACAGGGGGCGCAGGGAGAGACCCAGTACTTC. Protein: CSVGKLRQGAQGETQYF.